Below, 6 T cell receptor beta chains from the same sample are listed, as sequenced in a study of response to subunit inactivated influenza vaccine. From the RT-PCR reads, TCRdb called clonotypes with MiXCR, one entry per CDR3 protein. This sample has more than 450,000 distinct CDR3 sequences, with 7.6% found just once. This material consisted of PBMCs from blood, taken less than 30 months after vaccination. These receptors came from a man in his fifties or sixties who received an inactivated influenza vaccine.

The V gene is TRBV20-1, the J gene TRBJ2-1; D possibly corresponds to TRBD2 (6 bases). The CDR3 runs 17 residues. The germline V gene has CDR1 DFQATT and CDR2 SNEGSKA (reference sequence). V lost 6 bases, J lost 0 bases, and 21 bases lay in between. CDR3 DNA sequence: TGCAGTGCCTTAGCGGATGTTTTTGTAGGCTCCTACAATGAGCAGTTCTTC. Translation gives CSALADVFVGSYNEQFF.

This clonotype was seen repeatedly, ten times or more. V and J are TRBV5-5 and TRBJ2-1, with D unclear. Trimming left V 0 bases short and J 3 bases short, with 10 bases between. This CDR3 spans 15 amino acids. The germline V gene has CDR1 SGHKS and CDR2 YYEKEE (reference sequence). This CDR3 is CASSLDPGDYNEQFF. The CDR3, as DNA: TGTGCCAGCAGCTTGGACCCGGGTGACTACAATGAGCAGTTCTTC.

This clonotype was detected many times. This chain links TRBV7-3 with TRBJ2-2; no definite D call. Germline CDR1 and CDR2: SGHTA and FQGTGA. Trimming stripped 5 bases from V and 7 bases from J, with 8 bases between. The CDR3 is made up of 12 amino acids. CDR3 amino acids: CASSQLGGELFF. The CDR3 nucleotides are TGTGCCAGCAGCCAGCTCGGCGGGGAGCTGTTTTTT.

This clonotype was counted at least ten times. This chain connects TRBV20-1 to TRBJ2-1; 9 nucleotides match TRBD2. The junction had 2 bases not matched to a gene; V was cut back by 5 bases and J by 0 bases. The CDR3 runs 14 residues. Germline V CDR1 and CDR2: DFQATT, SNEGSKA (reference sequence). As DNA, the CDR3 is TGCAGTGCTTCGACTAGCGGCTCCTACAATGAGCAGTTCTTC. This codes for CSASTSGSYNEQFF.

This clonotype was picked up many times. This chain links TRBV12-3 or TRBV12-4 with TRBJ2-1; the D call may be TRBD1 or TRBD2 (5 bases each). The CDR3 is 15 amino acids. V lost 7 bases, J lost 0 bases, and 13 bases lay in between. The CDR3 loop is CASTRDGSSYNEQFF. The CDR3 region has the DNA TGTGCCAGCACACGGGACGGAAGCTCCTACAATGAGCAGTTCTTC.

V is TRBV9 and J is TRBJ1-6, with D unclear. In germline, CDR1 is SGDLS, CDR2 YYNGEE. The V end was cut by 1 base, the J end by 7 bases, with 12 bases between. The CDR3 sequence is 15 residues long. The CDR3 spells CASSVSTTGNSPLHF. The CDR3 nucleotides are TGTGCCAGCAGCGTATCAACCACTGGGAATTCACCCCTCCACTTT. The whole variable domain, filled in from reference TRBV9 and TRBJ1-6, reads DSGVTQTPKHLITATGQRVTLRCSPRSGDLSVYWYQQSLDQGLQFLIQYYNGEERAKGNILERFSAQQFPDLHSELNLSSLELGDSALYFCASSVSTTGNSPLHFGNGTRLTVT.